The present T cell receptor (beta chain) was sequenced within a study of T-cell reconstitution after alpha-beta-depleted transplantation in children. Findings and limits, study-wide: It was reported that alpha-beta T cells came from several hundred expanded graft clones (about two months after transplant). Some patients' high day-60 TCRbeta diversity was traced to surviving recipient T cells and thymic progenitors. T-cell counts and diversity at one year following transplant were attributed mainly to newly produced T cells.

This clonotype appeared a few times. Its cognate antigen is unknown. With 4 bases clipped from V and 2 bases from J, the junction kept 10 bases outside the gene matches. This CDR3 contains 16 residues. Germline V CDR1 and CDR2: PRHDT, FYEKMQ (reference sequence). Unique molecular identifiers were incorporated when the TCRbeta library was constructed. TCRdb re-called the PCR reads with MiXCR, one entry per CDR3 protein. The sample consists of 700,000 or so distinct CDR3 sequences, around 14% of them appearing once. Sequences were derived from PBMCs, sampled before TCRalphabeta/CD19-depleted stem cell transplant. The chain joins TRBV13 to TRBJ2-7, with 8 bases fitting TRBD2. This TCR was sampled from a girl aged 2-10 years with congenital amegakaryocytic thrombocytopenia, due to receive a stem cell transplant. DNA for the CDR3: TGTGCCAGCAGCTCCTTGACGGGAGGGCCTACCTACGAGCAGTACTTC. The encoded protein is CASSSLTGGPTYEQYF. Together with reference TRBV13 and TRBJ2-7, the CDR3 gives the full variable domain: AAGVIQSPRHLIKEKRETATLKCYPIPRHDTVYWYQQGPGQDPQFLISFYEKMQSDKGSIPDRFSAQQFSDYHSELNMSSLELGDSALYFCASSSLTGGPTYEQYFGPGTRLTVT.